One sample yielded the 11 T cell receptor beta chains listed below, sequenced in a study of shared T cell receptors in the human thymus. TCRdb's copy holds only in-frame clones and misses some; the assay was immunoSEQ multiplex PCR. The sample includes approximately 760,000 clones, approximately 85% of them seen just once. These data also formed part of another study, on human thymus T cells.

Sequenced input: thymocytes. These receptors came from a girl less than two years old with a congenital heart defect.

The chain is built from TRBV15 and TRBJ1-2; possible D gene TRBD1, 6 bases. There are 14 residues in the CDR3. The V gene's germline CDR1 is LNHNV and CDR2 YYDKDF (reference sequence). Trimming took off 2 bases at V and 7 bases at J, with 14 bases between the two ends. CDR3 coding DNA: TGTGCCACCAGCAGATTTCTAAACAGGGTTGGCTACACCTTC. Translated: CATSRFLNRVGYTF.

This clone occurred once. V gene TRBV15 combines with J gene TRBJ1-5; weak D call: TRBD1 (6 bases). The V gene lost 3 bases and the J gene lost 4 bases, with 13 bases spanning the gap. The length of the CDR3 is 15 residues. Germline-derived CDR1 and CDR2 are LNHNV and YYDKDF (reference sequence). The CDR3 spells CATSRKQGPNQPQHF. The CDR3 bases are TGTGCCACCAGCAGGAAACAGGGCCCAAATCAGCCCCAGCATTTT.

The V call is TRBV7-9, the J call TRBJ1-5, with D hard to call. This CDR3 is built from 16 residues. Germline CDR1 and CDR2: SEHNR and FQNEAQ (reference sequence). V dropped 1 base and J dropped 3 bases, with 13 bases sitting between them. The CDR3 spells CASSLEVLGSNQPQHF. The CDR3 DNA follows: TGTGCCAGCAGCTTAGAAGTCCTGGGCTCCAATCAGCCCCAGCATTTT.

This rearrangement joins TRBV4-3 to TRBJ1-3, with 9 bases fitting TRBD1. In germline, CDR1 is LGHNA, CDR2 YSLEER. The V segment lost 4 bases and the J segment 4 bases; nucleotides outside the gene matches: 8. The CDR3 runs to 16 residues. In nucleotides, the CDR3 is TGCGCCAGCAGCCTCGGGACAGGGATGGAAGGAAACACCATATATTTT. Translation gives CASSLGTGMEGNTIYF.

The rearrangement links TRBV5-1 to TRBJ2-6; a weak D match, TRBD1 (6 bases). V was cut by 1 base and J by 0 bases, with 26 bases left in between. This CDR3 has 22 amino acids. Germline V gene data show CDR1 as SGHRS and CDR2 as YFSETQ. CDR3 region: CASSLPDRPIRSAYSGANVLTF. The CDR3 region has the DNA TGCGCCAGCAGCTTGCCTGACAGGCCGATACGATCTGCTTACTCTGGGGCCAACGTCCTGACTTTC. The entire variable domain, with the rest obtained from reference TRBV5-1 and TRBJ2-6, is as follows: KAGVTQTPRYLIKTRGQQVTLSCSPISGHRSVSWYQQTPGQGLQFLFEYFSETQRNKGNFPGRFSGRQFSNSRSEMNVSTLELGDSALYLCASSLPDRPIRSAYSGANVLTFGAGSRLTVL.

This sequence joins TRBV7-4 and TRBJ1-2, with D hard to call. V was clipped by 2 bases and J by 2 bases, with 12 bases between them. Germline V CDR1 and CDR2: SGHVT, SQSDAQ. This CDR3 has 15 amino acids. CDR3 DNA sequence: TGTGCCAGCAGCTTAAATCCCCGGGTGAACTATGGCTACACCTTC. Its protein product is CASSLNPRVNYGYTF. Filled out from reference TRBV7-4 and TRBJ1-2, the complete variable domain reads GAGVSQSPRYKVAKRGRDVALRCDSISGHVTLYWYRQTLGQGSEVLTYSQSDAQRDKSGRPSGRFSAERPERSVSTLKIQRTEQGDSAVYLCASSLNPRVNYGYTFGSGTRLTVV.

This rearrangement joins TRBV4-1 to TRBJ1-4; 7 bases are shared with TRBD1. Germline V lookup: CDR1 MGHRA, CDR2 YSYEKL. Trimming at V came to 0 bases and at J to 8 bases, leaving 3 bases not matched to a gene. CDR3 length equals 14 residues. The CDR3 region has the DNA TGCGCCAGCAGCCAAGAAGGGGGCGCCGAAAAACTGTTTTTT. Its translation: CASSQEGGAEKLFF.

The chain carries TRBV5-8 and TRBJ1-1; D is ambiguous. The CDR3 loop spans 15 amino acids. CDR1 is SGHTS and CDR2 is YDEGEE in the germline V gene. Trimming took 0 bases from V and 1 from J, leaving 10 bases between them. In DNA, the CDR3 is TGTGCCAGCAGCTTGGGTAACGACTGGAACACTGAAGCTTTCTTT. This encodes CASSLGNDWNTEAFF. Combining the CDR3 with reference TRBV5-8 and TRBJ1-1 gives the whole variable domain EAGVTQSPTHLIKTRGQQATLRCSPISGHTSVYWYQQALGLGLQFLLWYDEGEERNRGNFPPRFSGRQFPNYSSELNVNALELEDSALYLCASSLGNDWNTEAFFGQGTRLTVV.

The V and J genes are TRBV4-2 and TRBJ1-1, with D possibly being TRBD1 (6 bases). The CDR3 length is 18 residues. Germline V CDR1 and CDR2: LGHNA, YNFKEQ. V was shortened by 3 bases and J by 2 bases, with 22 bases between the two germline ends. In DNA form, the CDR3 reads TGTGCCAGCAGCCATAGAAGGGACATGGACAGTCCAAACACTGAAGCTTTCTTT. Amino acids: CASSHRRDMDSPNTEAFF.

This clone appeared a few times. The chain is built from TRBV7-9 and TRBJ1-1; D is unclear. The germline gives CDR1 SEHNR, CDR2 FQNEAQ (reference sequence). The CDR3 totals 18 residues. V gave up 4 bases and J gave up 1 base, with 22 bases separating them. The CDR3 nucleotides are TGTGCCAGCAGCTCCGCGGAATTCTCCATCGCCAGGAACACTGAAGCTTTCTTT. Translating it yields CASSSAEFSIARNTEAFF.

Here the CDR3 reads CASSTRQGLHYGYTF. The CDR3 coding sequence is TGTGCCAGCAGCACCCGACAGGGGTTGCACTATGGCTACACCTTC. V gene TRBV11-2 combines with J gene TRBJ1-2; 8 bases map to TRBD1. With 5 bases clipped from V and 3 bases from J, the junction kept 8 bases outside the gene matches. The germline V gene encodes CDR1 SGHAT and CDR2 FQNNGV. The CDR3 is 15 amino acids.